Below are 30 T cell receptor beta chains sequenced from a single sample in a study of vaccination effects on CD4 cells after COVID-19. The antigens for these receptors are not known. The method was immunoSEQ multiplex PCR; TCRdb's version includes in-frame clones alone and lacks a portion of them. In the table there are tens of thousands of clones, 60% to 80% of which are singletons. Before sequencing took place, the ViraFEST assay used viral peptide pools to expand antigen-specific CD4+ T cells. Having been cultured for about ten days, the cells underwent CD4+ T cell isolation. Neither prior SARS-CoV-2 infection nor positive nucleocapsid antibodies were present in the vaccine recipients. The sample here was CD4+ T cells from PBMCs cultured with HCoV-NL63 spike peptides, taken before COVID-19 vaccination. These receptor sequences come from a human donor who received a COVID-19 vaccine.

The chain joins TRBV27 to TRBJ1-3; D is ambiguous. V lost 3 bases to trimming and J lost 3 bases, with 12 bases between them. Germline V gene lookup returns CDR1 MNHEY and CDR2 SMNVEV (reference sequence). CDR3 size: 15 residues. The DNA of the CDR3 is TGTGCCAGCAGTTTGGGAGTGTTCGGTGGAAACACCATATATTTT. Translating gives CASSLGVFGGNTIYF.

This clone was counted a few times. This sequence joins TRBV10-2 and TRBJ1-4, with D possibly TRBD1 on 5 matching bases. The CDR3 length is 13 residues. V gave up 6 bases and J gave up 8 bases, with 13 bases separating them. Germline CDR1 WSHSY, CDR2 SAAADI. CDR3 protein: CASRGQGGEKLFF. The CDR3 bases are TGCGCCAGCAGGGGGCAGGGAGGGGAAAAACTGTTTTTT.

V gene TRBV5-6 combines with J gene TRBJ2-5, with no clear D. Germline V gene lookup returns CDR1 SGHDT and CDR2 YYEEEE. This CDR3 comprises 13 residues. V lost 1 base and J lost 5, with 9 bases in between. The DNA of the CDR3 is TGTGCCAGCAGCTTGAGGGTGAGGGAGACCCAGTACTTC. Its translation: CASSLRVRETQYF.

The rearrangement uses TRBV3-1 (or the pseudogene TRBV3-2) and TRBJ2-1; TRBD2 might be the D (6 bases). Germline values: CDR1 LGHDT, CDR2 YNNKEL (reference sequence). Trimming removed 4 bases from V and 9 bases from J, with 10 bases in between. The CDR3 sequence is 12 residues long. The CDR3 DNA follows: TGTGCCAGCAGCCGACTAGACATTGAGCAGTTCTTC. Translation gives CASSRLDIEQFF.

The chain joins TRBV10-3 to TRBJ1-6; D not certain. Per the germline V gene, CDR1 is ENHRY and CDR2 is SYGVKD. This CDR3 comprises 12 residues. Trimming stripped 3 bases from V and 6 bases from J, with 3 bases between. For the CDR3, the DNA is TGTGCCATCAGTGAATCTAATTCACCCCTCCACTTT. Translating gives CAISESNSPLHF.

The chain has TRBV7-3 and TRBJ1-6, with D tentatively TRBD1 (6 bases). Looked up from germline, CDR1 is SGHTA and CDR2 is FQGTGA. The V end was cut by 8 bases, the J end by 8 bases, with 13 bases between. The CDR3 contains 13 residues. As DNA, the CDR3 is TGTGCCAGCGGACTGTACAGGGATTCACCCCTCCACTTT. Translated, it gives CASGLYRDSPLHF.

This clone was seen a handful of times. The chain is built from TRBV4-2 and TRBJ1-1; 9 bases fit TRBD1. The germline V gene encodes CDR1 LGHNA and CDR2 YNFKEQ. The CDR3 covers 15 residues. Trimming removed 4 bases from V and 11 bases from J; junction bases left unmatched: 14. This CDR3 reads CASSLGQGPRREAFF. Written as DNA, the CDR3 is TGTGCCAGCAGCCTTGGACAGGGGCCTAGAAGAGAGGCTTTCTTT.

This clone occurred a few times. This CDR3 fails to terminate in the conserved phenylalanine or tryptophan, so it likely reflects a read error. No DNA is shown, since the ends of the CDR3 on it are uncertain; the CDR3 is the one TCRdb lists. This chain's CDR3 is CATKAGTGGRSMEL. This chain connects TRBV28 to TRBJ1-6; the table's D call, TRBD1, has no DNA check behind it. The germline V gene encodes CDR1 MDHEN and CDR2 SYDVKM. The CDR3 has 14 residues if both end residues are counted.

The chain carries TRBV28 and TRBJ2-3; D perhaps matches TRBD2 (5 bases). This CDR3 has 16 amino acids. Looked up from germline, CDR1 is MDHEN and CDR2 is SYDVKM. Between the trimmed V and J ends, which lost 6 bases and 1 base, there was a span of 17 bases. The CDR3: CASRHFGLTGTDTQYF. In nucleotides, the CDR3 is TGTGCCAGCAGACACTTCGGACTCACAGGCACAGATACGCAGTATTTT.

V and J are TRBV18 and TRBJ1-3, with D unresolved. The CDR3 contains 14 residues. V lost 0 bases and J lost 7, with 10 bases in between. Germline CDR1 reads KGHSH; CDR2 reads LQKENI. CDR3 loop: CASSPPSERNTIYF. The DNA for the CDR3 is TGTGCCAGCTCACCACCGTCGGAGAGGAACACCATATATTTT. The whole variable domain, filled in from reference TRBV18 and TRBJ1-3, reads NAGVMQNPRHLVRRRGQEARLRCSPMKGHSHVYWYRQLPEEGLKFMVYLQKENIIDESGMPKERFSAEFPKEGPSILRIQQVVRGDSAAYFCASSPPSERNTIYFGEGSWLTVV.

The table lists this clone with a few counts. CDR3: CASSRDREGNTGELFF. The DNA of the CDR3 is TGTGCCAGCAGCAGGGACAGGGAGGGGAACACCGGGGAGCTGTTTTTT. The chain employs TRBV5-4 and TRBJ2-2; 9 nucleotides line up with TRBD1. J was trimmed by 1 base and V by 4 bases; bases with no gene match: 5. The germline CDR1 and CDR2 sequences are SGHNT and YYREEE (reference sequence). This CDR3 comprises 16 residues.

The chain uses TRBV9 and TRBJ2-3; D gene unclear. The germline CDR1 and CDR2 sequences are SGDLS and YYNGEE. With 6 bases removed from V and 0 bases from J, the gap between germline ends came to 20 bases. The CDR3 length is 17 residues. The CDR3 DNA is TGTGCCAGCATTTCCCACTCGAAGGGCCCTAGCACAGATACGCAGTATTTT. The encoded protein is CASISHSKGPSTDTQYF.

The rearrangement joins TRBV7-8 to TRBJ2-1; either TRBD1 or TRBD2 may supply D (6 bases each). The CDR3 is made up of 16 amino acids. CDR1 SGHVS and CDR2 FQNEAQ come from the germline V gene. V lost 0 bases, J lost 5 bases, and 14 bases lay in between. CDR3 DNA sequence: TGTGCCAGCAGCTTAGCGATGGGGGGCTTCAACAATGAGCAGTTCTTC. Translating gives CASSLAMGGFNNEQFF.

The chain carries TRBV5-1 and TRBJ2-2; no reliable D call. CDR1 is SGHRS, CDR2 YFSETQ, per germline. The CDR3 has 15 amino acids. The germline V and J ends were trimmed by 0 bases and 2 bases, with 8 bases remaining between them. The CDR3: CASSLVRSNTGELFF. CDR3 DNA: TGCGCCAGCAGCTTGGTGAGGAGCAACACCGGGGAGCTGTTTTTT.

This rearrangement joins TRBV11-3 to TRBJ2-7, with 7 positions matching TRBD1. CDR1 SGHNT and CDR2 YENEEA come from the germline V gene. J gave up 6 bases and V 1 base, and 3 bases lay outside the gene matches. The CDR3 has 13 amino acids. The CDR3 spells CASSLAPGGEQYV. For the CDR3, the DNA is TGTGCCAGCAGCTTAGCCCCAGGGGGCGAGCAGTACGTC.

The table lists this clone with a few counts. This sequence joins TRBV11-2 and TRBJ2-1; tentative D call: TRBD1 (6 bases). Per germline, CDR1 SGHAT and CDR2 FQNNGV. This CDR3 is built from 15 residues. The ends were cut back, 5 bases at V and 0 bases at J, with 11 bases in the middle. CDR3 amino acids: CASSPDRSSYNEQFF. DNA for the CDR3: TGTGCCAGCAGCCCAGACAGGAGCTCCTACAATGAGCAGTTCTTC.

V gene TRBV4-3 combines with J gene TRBJ1-1, with a tentative D call TRBD1 (5 bases). Germline CDR1 is LGHNA and CDR2 is YSLEER. The CDR3 is 15 residues long. V was pared by 4 bases and J by 2 bases, with 14 bases between. The CDR3 region is CASSPRVTGNTEAFF. CDR3 sequence (DNA): TGCGCCAGCAGCCCCAGGGTGACTGGAAACACTGAAGCTTTCTTT.

V gene TRBV19 combines with J gene TRBJ2-7, with 7 bases fitting TRBD2. CDR3 length: 15 residues. Trimming cost V 3 bases and J 3 bases; bases outside gene matches: 8. The germline gives CDR1 LNHDA, CDR2 SQIVND (reference sequence). DNA for the CDR3: TGTGCCAGTAGTATTTCCACGGGGGGTCTCTACGAGCAGTACGTC. Its protein is CASSISTGGLYEQYV.

The V call is TRBV3-1 (or the pseudogene TRBV3-2), the J call TRBJ1-4; possibly TRBD1 for D (5 bases). The germline gives CDR1 LGHDT, CDR2 YNNKEL (reference sequence). V was shortened by 0 bases and J by 11 bases, with 13 bases between the two germline ends. This CDR3 has 14 amino acids. CDR3 bases: TGTGCCAGCAGCCAAGATCAGTCGAGACAGAAACTGTTTTTT. Residues: CASSQDQSRQKLFF.

The chain couples TRBV20-1 to TRBJ1-2, with D unclear. The length of the CDR3 is 11 residues. Germline V gene data show CDR1 as DFQATT and CDR2 as SNEGSKA (reference sequence). Trimming cost V 5 bases and J 1 base, with 5 bases left between them. CDR3 residues: CSAGSNYGYTF. For the CDR3, the DNA is TGCAGTGCTGGCAGTAACTATGGCTACACCTTC.

This clone was recorded a few times. The CDR3 sequence is CASSFNTYGEQYV. Written as DNA, the CDR3 is TGCGCCAGCAGCTTCAATACCTATGGCGAGCAGTACGTC. J is TRBJ2-7 and V is TRBV5-1; unclear D gene. The CDR3 consists of 13 residues. CDR1 is SGHRS, CDR2 YFSETQ, per germline. V lost 2 bases and J lost 6, with 12 bases in between.

The rearrangement joins TRBV19 to TRBJ2-5; D not certain. Germline V lookup: CDR1 LNHDA, CDR2 SQIVND (reference sequence). This CDR3 spans 12 amino acids. V was shortened by 6 bases and J by 2 bases, with 7 bases between the two germline ends. Written as DNA, the CDR3 is TGTGCCAGTAGCGCGGTACAAGAGACCCAGTACTTC. Its translation: CASSAVQETQYF.

The V and J genes are TRBV6-5 and TRBJ1-2; TRBD1 might be the D (5 bases). From germline, CDR1 is MNHEY and CDR2 SVGAGI. This CDR3 region has 14 residues. V shed 7 bases and J shed 3 bases, with 15 bases lying between them. CDR3 amino acids: CASTFRQSYYGYTF. In nucleotides, the CDR3 is TGTGCCAGCACTTTTCGACAGTCCTACTATGGCTACACCTTC.

This chain connects TRBV6-6 to TRBJ1-4, with 9 bases aligning to TRBD1. Germline CDR1 MNHNY, CDR2 SVGAGI (reference sequence). V dropped 5 bases and J dropped 8; count of bases not matched to a gene: 6. This CDR3 is 14 amino acids long. CDR3 bases: TGTGCCAGCAGTCCACAGGGGGCGTACGAAAAACTGTTTTTT. Translating gives CASSPQGAYEKLFF.

The rearrangement links TRBV5-1 to TRBJ2-3, with 8 bases matching TRBD2. Germline CDR1 reads SGHRS; CDR2 reads YFSETQ. The CDR3 has 16 residues. V lost 3 bases and J lost 1; bases outside the gene matches: 7. The CDR3 nucleotides read TGCGCCAGCAGCTCCGGTTATAGCGGGGGCACAGATACGCAGTATTTT. This encodes CASSSGYSGGTDTQYF. The full variable domain, completed using reference TRBV5-1 and TRBJ2-3, is KAGVTQTPRYLIKTRGQQVTLSCSPISGHRSVSWYQQTPGQGLQFLFEYFSETQRNKGNFPGRFSGRQFSNSRSEMNVSTLELGDSALYLCASSSGYSGGTDTQYFGPGTRLTVL.

The chain has TRBV10-1 and TRBJ2-6; unclear D gene. Trimming stripped 5 bases from V and 0 bases from J, with 14 bases between. The CDR3 runs 17 residues. Looked up from germline, CDR1 is WNHNN and CDR2 is SYGVQD (reference sequence). The CDR3 sequence: CASSPGLLSSGANVLTF. The CDR3 nucleotides are TGCGCCAGCAGTCCGGGCCTCCTGAGCTCTGGGGCCAACGTCCTGACTTTC.

The J gene is TRBJ1-2, the V gene TRBV5-1, with TRBD1 matching over 7 bases. With 4 bases clipped from V and 2 bases from J, the junction kept 5 bases outside the gene matches. This CDR3 has 14 amino acids. Germline CDR1 is SGHRS and CDR2 is YFSETQ. The chain's CDR3 is CASSLGTVNYGYTF. For the CDR3, the DNA is TGCGCCAGCAGCCTAGGGACAGTAAACTATGGCTACACCTTC.

The rearrangement links TRBV19 to TRBJ2-3, with 7 bases lining up with TRBD1. Germline V CDR1 and CDR2: LNHDA, SQIVND (reference sequence). Unmatched junction bases numbered 9, after V lost 5 bases and J lost 4 bases. The CDR3 covers 15 residues. In nucleotides, the CDR3 is TGTGCCAGTAGTCCTGGGGACAGAAGTTCAGATACGCAGTATTTT. Translated, it gives CASSPGDRSSDTQYF.

V is TRBV7-8 and J is TRBJ2-1; 7 bases map to TRBD2. The trim removed 1 base at V and 8 bases at J, leaving 11 bases unmatched. Germline V gene lookup returns CDR1 SGHVS and CDR2 FQNEAQ. This CDR3 is built from 16 residues. CDR3 coding DNA: TGTGCCAGCAGCTTAGGTCAAGGCGGGGGTATCCATGAGCAGTTCTTC. It yields the protein CASSLGQGGGIHEQFF.

The chain uses TRBV2 and TRBJ2-5; D gene uncertain. V gave up 2 bases and J gave up 0 bases, with 4 bases separating them. The CDR3 has 13 residues. Per germline, CDR1 SNHLY and CDR2 FYNNEI. CDR3 in DNA: TGTGCCAGCAGTGAATGGTACCAAGAGACCCAGTACTTC. Protein sequence: CASSEWYQETQYF.